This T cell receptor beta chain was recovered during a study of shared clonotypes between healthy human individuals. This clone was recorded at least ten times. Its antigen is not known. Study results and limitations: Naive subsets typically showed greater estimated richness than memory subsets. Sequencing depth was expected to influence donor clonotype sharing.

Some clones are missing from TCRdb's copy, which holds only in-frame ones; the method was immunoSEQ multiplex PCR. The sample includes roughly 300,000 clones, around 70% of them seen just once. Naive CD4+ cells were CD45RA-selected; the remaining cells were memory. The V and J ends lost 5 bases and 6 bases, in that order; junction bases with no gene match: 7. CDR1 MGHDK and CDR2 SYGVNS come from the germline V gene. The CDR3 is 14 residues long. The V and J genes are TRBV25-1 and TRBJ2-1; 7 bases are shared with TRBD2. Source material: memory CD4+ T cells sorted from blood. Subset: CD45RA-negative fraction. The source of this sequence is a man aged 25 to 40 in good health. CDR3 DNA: TGTGCCAGCAGTTCACCCGGGACTATCAATGAGCAGTTCTTC. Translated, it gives CASSSPGTINEQFF.